These 20 T cell receptor beta chains came from one sample sequenced in a study of regulatory T cells in long-lasting Graves disease (dated by TCRdb to about 2021). The library came from multiplex PCR. The instrument was an Illumina HiSeq 4000. TCR beta libraries were built with iRepertoire HTBI primers and Arm-PCR amplification of CDR3 regions. TCRdb cleaned the public reads at Q25 with fastp, built clones with MiXCR and kept in-frame beta chains. A single entry per CDR3 protein holds the most common genes and DNA from its merged rows. The sample includes 400,000 to 450,000 distinct CDR3 sequences, with 14% to 15% observed a single time. The ten largest clones represent over 15% of the sample. Reading the label with the study, this specimen's time point is: newly diagnosed GD, antithyroid drugs for less than 3 months. RNA was extracted from PBMCs in TRIzol for both TCR sequencing and RNA sequencing.

The same sample was also used in a study of T cells in Graves' hyperthyroidism and ophthalmopathy.

Sequenced material: peripheral blood mononuclear cells (PBMCs), taken at new diagnosis, from a patient treated with antithyroid drugs. The origin of the receptors is a woman younger than 45 with Graves disease. Donor details come from another sample of the same person, matched by shared clones.

About this clonotype: Since a far larger clone is one base different, this is likely a read error. This chain joins TRBV7-8 and TRBJ2-3, with D hard to call. TRBJ1-1 explains the end of the DNA better; the J call may be wrong. Germline V gives CDR1 SGHVS, CDR2 FQNEAQ. The CDR3 spans 16 residues. CDR3 coding DNA: TGTGCCAGCAGCTTGAAAAGGGCAGGCCGTAACACTGAAGCTTTCTTT. Protein: CASSLKRAGRNTEAFF.

This clonotype was seen more than once but under ten times. The V and J genes are TRBV4-1 and TRBJ1-5; TRBD1 might be the D (6 bases). This CDR3 comprises 14 residues. Trimming stripped 9 bases from V and 5 bases from J, with 17 bases between. The germline V gene encodes CDR1 MGHRA and CDR2 YSYEKL. The CDR3 sequence: CASTGQWGDQPQHF. The CDR3 bases are TGCGCCAGTACTGGACAGTGGGGGGATCAGCCCCAGCATTTT.

The chain links TRBV10-3 to TRBJ2-7; D is uncertain. Trimming shortened V by 8 bases and J by 0 bases, and 11 bases separated the two germline ends. This CDR3 comprises 13 residues. Per germline, CDR1 ENHRY and CDR2 SYGVKD. The CDR3 DNA reads TGTGCCATCCTAAACCCGAGCTCCTACGAGCAGTACTTC. This gives the protein CAILNPSSYEQYF.

This clonotype was seen many times. The chain is built from TRBV6-1 and TRBJ1-1; D is ambiguous. Looked up from germline, CDR1 is MNHNS and CDR2 is SASEGT. The V end lost 4 bases, the J end lost 0 bases, and 24 bases lay between the germline ends. The CDR3 runs to 19 residues. CDR3 in amino acids: CASSVPSGQLHSMNTEAFF. DNA for the CDR3: TGTGCCAGCAGTGTCCCTTCTGGTCAGCTACATAGCATGAACACTGAAGCTTTCTTT.

This clonotype was seen many times. This chain joins TRBV9 and TRBJ1-2; the D gene is possibly TRBD1 (5 bases). V was trimmed by 3 bases and J by 3 bases, leaving 18 bases between them. The CDR3 extends over 16 amino acids. Germline V gene sequence: CDR1 SGDLS, CDR2 YYNGEE. This CDR3 reads CASSDSTSTAHYGYTF. The CDR3 DNA is TGTGCCAGCAGCGATTCTACCTCGACAGCACACTATGGCTACACCTTC.

CDR3 protein: CASRWREGRNEQFF. CDR3 in DNA: TGTGCCAGCAGGTGGCGGGAAGGTAGAAATGAGCAGTTCTTC. V gene TRBV12-3 or TRBV12-4 combines with J gene TRBJ2-1; D may be TRBD2 (6 bases). This CDR3 is built from 14 residues. V gave up 6 bases and J gave up 7 bases, with 16 bases separating them.

This clonotype was detected many times. This sequence joins TRBV5-1 and TRBJ2-1; D gene unclear. Germline V lookup: CDR1 SGHRS, CDR2 YFSETQ. The CDR3 contains 17 residues. V was clipped by 0 bases and J by 0 bases, with 13 bases between them. The CDR3 reads CASSLDDKSYSYNEQFF. Here the CDR3 DNA reads TGCGCCAGCAGCTTGGACGACAAGAGCTACTCCTACAATGAGCAGTTCTTC. Full variable domain (remainder filled in from reference TRBV5-1 and TRBJ2-1): KAGVTQTPRYLIKTRGQQVTLSCSPISGHRSVSWYQQTPGQGLQFLFEYFSETQRNKGNFPGRFSGRQFSNSRSEMNVSTLELGDSALYLCASSLDDKSYSYNEQFFGPGTRLTVL.

Details on this clonotype: A much larger clone lies a single base off, so this may be a read error. The chain employs TRBV3-1 and TRBJ1-2, with TRBD1 matching over 7 bases. Trimming at V came to 5 bases and at J to 4 bases, leaving 10 bases not matched to a gene. CDR3 length: 15 amino acids. From germline, CDR1 is LGHDT and CDR2 YNNKEL (reference sequence). In nucleotides, the CDR3 is TGTGCCAGCAGCATACGACAGGGCACCGGCTATGGCTACACCTTC. Amino acids: CASSIRQGTGYGYTF.

This clonotype was seen a few times. This chain connects TRBV7-3 to TRBJ2-1, with D possibly matching TRBD2 (5 bases). The germline V gene encodes CDR1 SGHTA and CDR2 FQGTGA. V was pared by 2 bases and J by 8 bases, with 13 bases between. CDR3 length: 14 amino acids. The CDR3 region has the DNA TGTGCCAGCAGCTTACGAGGGCAGTGGGATGAGCAGTTCTTC. The encoded protein is CASSLRGQWDEQFF.

This clonotype was picked up many times. The junction does not match germline at one end; this may be a read error. V usage is TRBV7-8 and J usage is TRBJ2-3, with TRBD2 as a possible D gene (5 bases). Germline CDR1 is SGHVS and CDR2 is FQNEAQ. The CDR3 consists of 14 residues. The CDR3 spells CASSLASVTDTQCF. The CDR3 DNA is TGTGCCAGCAGCTTAGCTAGCGTCACAGATACGCAGTGTTTT.

This clonotype was detected ten times or more. This sequence joins TRBV2 and TRBJ2-2, with D perhaps TRBD1 or TRBD2 (6 bases each). This CDR3 region has 15 residues. The V and J ends lost 2 bases and 3 bases respectively, with 10 bases between them. Germline V CDR1 and CDR2: SNHLY, FYNNEI. The CDR3 nucleotides read TGTGCCAGCAGTGAACAGGGGAGGTACACCGGGGAGCTGTTTTTT. Its protein product is CASSEQGRYTGELFF.

In its sample, this clonotype was seen many times. V is TRBV24-1 and J is TRBJ1-5; 7 bases are shared with TRBD1. Germline loops: CDR1 KGHDR, CDR2 SFDVKD. This CDR3 contains 17 residues. The V and J ends lost 4 bases and 1 base, in that order; junction bases with no gene match: 9. The CDR3 DNA follows: TGTGCCACCAGTGACTCCTCAGGGGGTCTGAGCAATCAGCCCCAGCATTTT. It yields the protein CATSDSSGGLSNQPQHF.

V and J are TRBV19 and TRBJ1-6; unclear D gene. The CDR3 extends over 14 amino acids. From germline, CDR1 is LNHDA and CDR2 SQIVND (reference sequence). V dropped 9 bases and J dropped 7 bases, with 16 bases sitting between them. This chain's CDR3 is CASAAWAENSPLHF. The DNA of the CDR3 is TGTGCCAGCGCCGCGTGGGCAGAAAATTCACCCCTCCACTTT.

This clonotype was detected many times. This chain joins TRBV2 and TRBJ2-3, with D possibly being TRBD2 (8 bases). Germline V lookup: CDR1 SNHLY, CDR2 FYNNEI. There are 20 residues in the CDR3. V shed 7 bases and J shed 1 base, with 30 bases lying between them. Written as DNA, the CDR3 is TGTGCCAGCAAGTCGGACAGGATCAACCTAGCGGGCTTTCGCACAGATACGCAGTATTTT. It codes for CASKSDRINLAGFRTDTQYF.

The chain combines TRBV4-1 with TRBJ2-2; D gene ambiguous. V gave up 8 bases and J gave up 7 bases, with 11 bases separating them. The CDR3 is made up of 12 amino acids. CDR1 MGHRA and CDR2 YSYEKL come from the germline V gene. CDR3 amino acids: CASSTPNGELFF. The CDR3 DNA sequence: TGCGCCAGCTCAACCCCAAACGGGGAGCTGTTTTTT.

This clonotype was recorded at least ten times. This rearrangement joins TRBV12-3 or TRBV12-4 to TRBJ2-1; D not resolved. The CDR3 runs to 14 residues. The V and J ends lost 6 bases and 7 bases respectively, with 16 bases between them. DNA of the CDR3: TGTGCCAGCAGCCTAAGGGCCCAGAGGAATGAGCAGTTCTTC. As protein: CASSLRAQRNEQFF.

This clonotype showed up just a few times. This rearrangement joins TRBV12-3 or TRBV12-4 to TRBJ2-1; D may match TRBD1 or TRBD2 (5 bases each). There are 13 residues in the CDR3. Trimming pared 11 bases from V and 4 bases from J, leaving 15 bases between. The CDR3 reads CALSGTDYNEQFF. CDR3 nucleotide sequence: TGTGCCCTCTCCGGGACGGATTACAATGAGCAGTTCTTC.

To note about this clonotype: A much more abundant neighbour one base away suggests this may be a read error. The CDR3 carries no conserved terminal phenylalanine or tryptophan, so it likely arises from a read error. This chain links TRBV5-1 with TRBJ1-1, with D maybe TRBD1 (6 bases). The V gene lost 7 bases and the J gene lost 4 bases, with 14 bases spanning the gap. Germline loops: CDR1 SGHRS, CDR2 YFSETQ. CDR3 length: 13 residues. The CDR3, as DNA: TGCGCCAGCCAACTACGGGGGGCCACTGAAGCTTTCCTT. This gives the protein CASQLRGATEAFL.

This clonotype was detected ten times or more. The rearrangement links TRBV2 to TRBJ1-6; a possible D gene is TRBD1 (5 bases). Germline assignment: CDR1 SNHLY and CDR2 FYNNEI. The germline V and J ends were trimmed by 4 bases and 11 bases, with 15 bases remaining between them. The CDR3 runs to 14 residues. Written as DNA, the CDR3 is TGTGCCAGCAGTGCGTCCCGGGACGTCACACCCCTCCACTTT. Translating gives CASSASRDVTPLHF. The whole variable domain, remainder taken from reference TRBV2 and TRBJ1-6, is EPEVTQTPSHQVTQMGQEVILRCVPISNHLYFYWYRQILGQKVEFLVSFYNNEISEKSEIFDDQFSVERPDGSNFTLKIRSTKLEDSAMYFCASSASRDVTPLHFGNGTRLTVT.

The sample holds a few counts of this clonotype. This chain joins TRBV30 and TRBJ2-4; 8 nucleotides match TRBD2. The CDR3 spans 15 residues. Germline lookup yields CDR1 GTSNPN and CDR2 SVGIG (reference sequence). Trimming cost V 3 bases and J 8 bases; bases outside gene matches: 12. The CDR3 sequence is CAWSSMDPRGDIQYF. Written as DNA, the CDR3 is TGTGCCTGGAGCTCGATGGACCCGCGGGGGGACATTCAGTACTTC.